The clone carrying this TCR beta chain was detected a few times. Its antigen remains unidentified. This sample was included in a study of blood T cells in healthy people across ages. Study-wide results and limits: Any changes in expanded clonotypes were possibly confounded, as donor CMV status remained unknown. Estimated diversity, derived from one million T cells, was regarded as an underestimate.

Combining a sample-barcoded 5' primer with a J-beta primer mix, a second PCR ran for roughly 6 to 11 cycles. Each CDR3 protein gets one entry after TCRdb re-called the 5' RACE reads with MiXCR. The repertoire consists of 1.5 million to 1.9 million distinct CDR3 sequences, with 40% to 45% occurring once and the leading ten covering roughly 3.7%. Sequencing was performed on blood. The source is a woman aged 18-29 years in good health.

This chain's CDR3 is CASSDVDTQYF. CDR3 in DNA: TGTGCCAGCTCGGATGTGGATACGCAGTATTTT. This chain uses TRBV6-6 with TRBJ2-3; no firm D call. Germline V gene data show CDR1 as MNHNY and CDR2 as SVGAGI (reference sequence). The V end lost 8 bases, the J end lost 6 bases, and 9 bases lay between the germline ends. This CDR3 is 11 amino acids long.